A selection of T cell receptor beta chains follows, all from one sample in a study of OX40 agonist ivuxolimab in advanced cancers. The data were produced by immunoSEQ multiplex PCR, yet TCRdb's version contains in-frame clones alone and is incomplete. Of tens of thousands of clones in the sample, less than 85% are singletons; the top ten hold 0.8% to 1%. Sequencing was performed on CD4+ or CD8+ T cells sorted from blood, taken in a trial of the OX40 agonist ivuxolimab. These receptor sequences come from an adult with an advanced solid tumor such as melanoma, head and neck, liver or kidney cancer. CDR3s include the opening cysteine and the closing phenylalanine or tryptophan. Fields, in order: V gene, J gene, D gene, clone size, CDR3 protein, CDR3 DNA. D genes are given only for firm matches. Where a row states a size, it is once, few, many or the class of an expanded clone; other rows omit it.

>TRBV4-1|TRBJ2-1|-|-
CASSQHNEQFF
TGCGCCAGCAGCCAACACAATGAGCAGTTCTTC
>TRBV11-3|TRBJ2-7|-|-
CASSLEYEQYF
TGTGCCAGCAGCTTAGAATACGAGCAGTACTTC
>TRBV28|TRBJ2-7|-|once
CASSTGLYEQYF
TGTGCCAGCAGCACGGGTCTTTACGAGCAGTACTTC
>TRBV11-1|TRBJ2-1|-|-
CASSLGSTYNEQFF
TGTGCCAGCAGCTTGGGCTCGACCTACAATGAGCAGTTCTTC
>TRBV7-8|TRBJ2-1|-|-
CASSLALGASSYNEQFF
TGTGCCAGCAGCTTAGCGTTAGGGGCCTCCTCCTACAATGAGCAGTTCTTC
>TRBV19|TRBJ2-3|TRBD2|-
CASSPPRGGASGSRTQYF
TGTGCCAGTAGTCCCCCCCGGGGTGGGGCTAGCGGGAGTCGTACGCAGTATTTT
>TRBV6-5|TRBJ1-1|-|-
CASSYRREGTEAFF
TGTGCCAGCAGTTACAGGCGAGAGGGCACTGAAGCTTTCTTT
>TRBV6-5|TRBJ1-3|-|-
CASRQGGTGNTIYF
TGTGCCAGCAGACAGGGAGGAACTGGAAACACCATATATTTT
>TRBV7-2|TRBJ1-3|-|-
CASSLGAGKDTIYF
TGTGCCAGCAGCTTGGGGGCAGGGAAGGACACCATATATTTT
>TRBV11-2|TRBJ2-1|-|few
CASSFTSYADEQFF
TGTGCCAGCAGCTTCACTAGCTATGCGGATGAGCAGTTCTTC
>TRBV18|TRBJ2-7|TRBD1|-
CASSPFRDRDNEQYF
TGTGCCAGCTCACCTTTCCGGGACAGGGACAACGAGCAGTACTTC
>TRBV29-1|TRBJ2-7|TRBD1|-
CSVNRQGAGEQYF
TGCAGCGTTAACCGACAGGGGGCAGGCGAGCAGTACTTC
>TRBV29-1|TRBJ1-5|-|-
CSVGDGLAGNQPQHF
TGCAGCGTTGGGGACGGCCTTGCGGGCAATCAGCCCCAGCATTTT
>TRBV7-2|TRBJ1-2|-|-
CASSLEGSNYGYTF
TGTGCCAGCAGCTTGGAGGGGTCTAACTATGGCTACACCTTC
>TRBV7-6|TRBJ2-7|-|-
CASSLGPTPAYEQYF
TGTGCCAGCAGCTTAGGGCCGACACCGGCCTACGAGCAGTACTTC
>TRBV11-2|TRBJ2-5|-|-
CASSSSYGAGKETQYF
TGTGCCAGCAGCTCCTCCTACGGTGCAGGGAAGGAGACCCAGTACTTC
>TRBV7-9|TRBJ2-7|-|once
CASSRTDYEQYF
TGTGCCAGCAGCCGGACAGATTACGAGCAGTACTTC
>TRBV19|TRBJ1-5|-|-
CASSIERGQPQHF
TGTGCCAGTAGTATAGAAAGGGGTCAGCCCCAGCATTTT
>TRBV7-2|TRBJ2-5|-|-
CASSLDTAPETQYF
TGTGCCAGCAGCCTAGACACTGCACCGGAGACCCAGTACTTC
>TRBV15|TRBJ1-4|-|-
CATRGGGGNEKLFF
TGTGCCACCAGAGGGGGGGGAGGTAATGAAAAACTGTTTTTT
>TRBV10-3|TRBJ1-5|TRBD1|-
CAISESRGQGETQPQHF
TGTGCCATCAGTGAGTCGAGGGGACAGGGGGAGACGCAGCCCCAGCATTTT
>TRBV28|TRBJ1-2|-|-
CASSLLGGGYTF
TGTGCCAGCAGTTTATTAGGAGGCGGCTACACCTTC
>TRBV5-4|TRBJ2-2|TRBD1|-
CASSLGGQGATGELFF
TGTGCCAGCAGCTTGGGAGGACAGGGGGCGACCGGGGAGCTGTTTTTT
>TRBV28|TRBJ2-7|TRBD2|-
CASRVAGGFYEQYF
TGTGCCAGCAGGGTAGCGGGGGGGTTCTACGAGCAGTACTTC
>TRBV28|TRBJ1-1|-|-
CASSLPVTGSTEAFF
TGTGCCAGCAGTTTACCCGTGACAGGCTCCACTGAAGCTTTCTTT
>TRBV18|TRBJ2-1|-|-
CASSPLSNEQFF
TGTGCCAGCTCACCCTTAAGCAATGAGCAGTTCTTC
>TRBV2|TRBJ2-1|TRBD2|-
CASRVLAGVNEQFF
TGTGCCAGCAGGGTACTAGCGGGGGTCAATGAGCAGTTCTTC
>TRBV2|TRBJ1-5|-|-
CASSVRSENQPQHF
TGTGCCAGCAGTGTCAGGTCAGAGAATCAGCCCCAGCATTTT
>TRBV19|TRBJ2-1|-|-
CASSITGQTYNEQFF
TGTGCCAGTAGTATAACAGGACAGACCTACAATGAGCAGTTCTTC
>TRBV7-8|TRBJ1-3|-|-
CASSSEGASGNTIYF
TGTGCCAGCAGCTCCGAAGGTGCCTCTGGAAACACCATATATTTT
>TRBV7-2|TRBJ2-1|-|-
CASSRGLVEQFF
TGTGCCAGCAGCCGGGGGTTAGTTGAGCAGTTCTTC
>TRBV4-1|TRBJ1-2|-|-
CASSQGQAPNYGYTF
TGCGCCAGCAGCCAAGGACAGGCCCCTAACTATGGCTACACCTTC
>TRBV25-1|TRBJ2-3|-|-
CASSRTASTDTQYF
TGTGCCAGCAGTCGGACGGCTAGCACAGATACGCAGTATTTT
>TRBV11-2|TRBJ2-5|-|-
CASSSLRGAKGGETQYF
TGTGCCAGCAGCTCCCTCAGGGGGGCCAAAGGCGGGGAGACCCAGTACTTC
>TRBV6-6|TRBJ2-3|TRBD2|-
CASTSYPGGDTQYF
TGTGCCAGCACCAGTTACCCGGGGGGAGATACGCAGTATTTT
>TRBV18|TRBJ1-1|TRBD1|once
CASSRQGPLNTEAFF
TGTGCCAGCTCTCGACAGGGGCCTCTGAACACTGAAGCTTTCTTT
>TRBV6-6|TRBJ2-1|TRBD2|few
CASTLGGGRARNEQFF
TGTGCCAGCACCCTGGGAGGTGGGAGGGCGAGGAATGAGCAGTTCTTC
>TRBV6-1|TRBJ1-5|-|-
CASSGQGMSNQPQHF
TGTGCCAGCAGTGGTCAGGGCATGAGCAATCAGCCCCAGCATTTT
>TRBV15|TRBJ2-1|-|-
CATSRKGYNEQFF
TGTGCCACCAGCAGAAAGGGGTATAATGAGCAGTTCTTC
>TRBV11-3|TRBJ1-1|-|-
CASSLDRWGEAFF
TGTGCCAGCAGCTTAGATCGTTGGGGGGAAGCTTTCTTT
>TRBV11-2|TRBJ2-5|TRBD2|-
CASSLGAAGGPGETQYF
TGTGCCAGCAGCTTAGGGGCCGCGGGAGGGCCGGGAGAGACCCAGTACTTC
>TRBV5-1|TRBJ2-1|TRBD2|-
CASSRGLAGIASSYNEQFF
TGCGCCAGCAGCAGGGGACTAGCGGGGATTGCGAGCTCCTACAATGAGCAGTTCTTC
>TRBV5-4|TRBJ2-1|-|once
CASSLELGSYNEQFF
TGTGCCAGCAGCTTGGAACTAGGCTCCTACAATGAGCAGTTCTTC
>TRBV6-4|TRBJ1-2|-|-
CATRSGNYGYTF
TGTGCCACCCGTTCCGGGAACTATGGCTACACCTTC
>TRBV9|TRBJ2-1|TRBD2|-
CASSVPGSGEQFF
TGTGCCAGCAGCGTCCCAGGTAGCGGGGAGCAGTTCTTC
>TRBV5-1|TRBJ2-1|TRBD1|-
CASSPGRTGTYNEQFF
TGCGCCAGCAGCCCAGGTAGGACAGGGACCTACAATGAGCAGTTCTTC
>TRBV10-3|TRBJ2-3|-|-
CAISGLEGANRDTQYF
TGTGCCATCAGTGGCCTCGAAGGGGCCAACAGAGATACGCAGTATTTT
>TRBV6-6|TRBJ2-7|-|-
CASSYSGRFYEQYF
TGTGCCAGCAGTTACTCAGGCAGGTTCTACGAGCAGTACTTC
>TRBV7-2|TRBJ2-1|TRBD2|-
CASSPSSGSRYEQFF
TGTGCCAGCAGTCCCTCTAGCGGGAGTCGGTATGAGCAGTTCTTC
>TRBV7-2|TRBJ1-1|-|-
CASSPGGWDTEAFF
TGTGCCAGCAGCCCTGGGGGTTGGGACACTGAAGCTTTCTTT
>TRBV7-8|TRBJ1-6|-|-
CASSLEGAGPALHF
TGTGCCAGCAGCTTAGAGGGTGCGGGCCCGGCCCTCCACTTT
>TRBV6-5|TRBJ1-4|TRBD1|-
CASSYRGLREKLFF
TGTGCCAGCAGCTACAGGGGGCTACGGGAAAAACTGTTTTTT
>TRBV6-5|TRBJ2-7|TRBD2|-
CVSSSGLAGSYEQYF
TGTGTCAGCAGTTCGGGACTAGCGGGAAGTTACGAGCAGTACTTC